This section outlines one T cell receptor beta chain sequence together with its context. CDR1 KGHSH and CDR2 LQKENI come from the germline V gene. The CDR3 extends over 13 amino acids. V was cut by 6 bases and J by 1 base, with 10 bases left in between. This sample was included in a study of PD-L1 blockade in urothelial cancer. Here immunoSEQ multiplex PCR was the method, and the copy in TCRdb shows in-frame clones only, minus some. The sample consists of some 100,000 clones, 91% of them appearing once. The clonotype originates from an elderly woman with urothelial cancer. This rearrangement joins TRBV18 to TRBJ2-7, with a weak D call TRBD1 (5 bases). This specimen consisted of PBMCs, obtained around atezolizumab (anti-PD-L1) treatment. CDR3 sequence: CASSQGESYEQYF. The CDR3 DNA reads as TGTGCCAGCTCCCAAGGGGAATCCTACGAGCAGTACTTC.